This entry lists 9 T cell receptor beta chains sequenced from one sample in a study of neoadjuvant nivolumab and ipilimumab in lung cancer. Profiled with immunoSEQ multiplex PCR; TCRdb holds only in-frame clones, not every one. The profile covers about 30,000 clones, with nearly 85% appearing a single time and 4.5% to 5.5% taken by the ten largest. The sample in question was tumor tissue, obtained after neoadjuvant nivolumab, alone or with ipilimumab, at or shortly before surgery. Receptors originate from an adult with non-small cell lung cancer.

The chain carries TRBV5-1 and TRBJ2-4; 8 bases are shared with TRBD1. The CDR3 is 17 amino acids. With 1 base clipped from V and 3 bases from J, the junction kept 9 bases outside the gene matches. Per germline, CDR1 SGHRS and CDR2 YFSETQ. The CDR3: CASSLTGQGGVKNIQYF. The CDR3 DNA is TGCGCCAGCAGCTTGACCGGACAGGGTGGTGTCAAAAACATTCAGTACTTC.

The chain has TRBV12-5 and TRBJ2-3; D unclear. Trimming took 6 bases from V and 3 from J, leaving 7 bases between them. Germline CDR1 LGHNT, CDR2 FRNRAP. The CDR3 length is 12 residues. In DNA, the CDR3 is TGTGCTAGTGGCCTCCGTACAGATACGCAGTATTTT. This sequence encodes CASGLRTDTQYF.

V usage is TRBV7-8 and J usage is TRBJ1-5; 9 bases map to TRBD1. Germline V lookup: CDR1 SGHVS, CDR2 FQNEAQ. V shed 1 base, J shed 4 bases, and the junction held 5 bases outside the gene matches. This CDR3 region has 16 residues. The CDR3 sequence is CASSLVRTGVNQPQHF. The CDR3 DNA follows: TGTGCCAGCAGCTTAGTTCGGACAGGGGTAAATCAGCCCCAGCATTTT.

The rearrangement joins TRBV15 to TRBJ1-5, with unresolved D. Looked up from germline, CDR1 is LNHNV and CDR2 is YYDKDF (reference sequence). The CDR3 runs to 16 residues. Trimming took 1 base from V and 4 from J, leaving 14 bases between them. For the CDR3, the DNA is TGTGCCACCAGCAGAGGCCAGGCTGGAGGGAATCAGCCCCAGCATTTT. Translation: CATSRGQAGGNQPQHF. Complete variable domain (other parts from reference TRBV15 and TRBJ1-5): DAMVIQNPRYQVTQFGKPVTLSCSQTLNHNVMYWYQQKSSQAPKLLFHYYDKDFNNEADTPDNFQSRRPNTSFCFLDIRSPGLGDTAMYLCATSRGQAGGNQPQHFGDGTRLSIL.

V is TRBV18 and J is TRBJ1-5, with 8 bases lining up with TRBD1. The V segment lost 5 bases and the J segment 4 bases; nucleotides outside the gene matches: 7. CDR3 size: 15 residues. Germline V gene data show CDR1 as KGHSH and CDR2 as LQKENI. Here the CDR3 DNA reads TGTGCCAGCTCAACGACGGGACAGGCGAATCAGCCCCAGCATTTT. Translation gives CASSTTGQANQPQHF.

CDR3 loop: CASSSGQGGETQYF. The CDR3 nucleotides read TGTGCCAGCAGCTCAGGACAGGGAGGGGAGACCCAGTACTTC. V and J are TRBV5-8 and TRBJ2-5; a possible D gene is TRBD1 (8 bases). The CDR3 spans 14 residues. The germline V gene encodes CDR1 SGHTS and CDR2 YDEGEE. V shed 3 bases and J shed 5 bases, with 14 bases lying between them.

The V call is TRBV9, the J call TRBJ2-1; the D gene is possibly TRBD2 (6 bases). The germline V and J ends were trimmed by 0 bases and 5 bases, with 15 bases remaining between them. Germline assignment: CDR1 SGDLS and CDR2 YYNGEE. The CDR3 totals 16 residues. Written as DNA, the CDR3 is TGTGCCAGCAGCGTAGGGTGGCGGGGCCCCGACAATGAGCAGTTCTTC. Translated: CASSVGWRGPDNEQFF.

V usage is TRBV29-1 and J usage is TRBJ1-1; D unresolved. CDR1 and CDR2 (germline): SQVTM, ANQGSEA. CDR3 length equals 14 residues. Trimming took 4 bases from V and 0 from J, leaving 12 bases between them. DNA of the CDR3: TGCAGCGTTGTAATCAAGGACCTGAACACTGAAGCTTTCTTT. Translation gives CSVVIKDLNTEAFF.

V gene TRBV19 combines with J gene TRBJ2-2; TRBD2 is a possible D gene (6 bases). The CDR3 length is 14 residues. V lost 5 bases to trimming and J lost 6 bases, with 13 bases between them. Germline CDR1 reads LNHDA; CDR2 reads SQIVND (reference sequence). As DNA, the CDR3 is TGTGCCAGTAGTTCAGGGCCGGGGGCCGGGGAGCTGTTTTTT. It is translated as CASSSGPGAGELFF.